Shown below are 9 T cell receptor beta chains from a single sample sequenced in a study of T cells in Graves' hyperthyroidism and ophthalmopathy. Amplification of TCR beta CDR3 regions was performed using RNA transcripts as template. A set of HTBI primers served as the primers for a first-round RT-PCR of the TCR CDR3. TCRdb itself ran the multiplex PCR reads through MiXCR, one entry per CDR3 protein. The sample includes about 710,000 distinct CDR3 sequences, roughly 15% of them seen just once. The sample was blood. These TCRs come from a man aged 18 to 30 with Graves' hyperthyroidism.

With respect to this clonotype: One base away lies a much larger clone, so this may be a sequencing read error. The V and J genes are TRBV20-1 and TRBJ2-7, with TRBD2 matching over 7 bases. The tail of the sequence fits TRBJ2-1 better, so the J call may be wrong. The CDR3 loop spans 16 amino acids. CDR1 is DFQATT and CDR2 is SNEGSKA in the germline V gene (reference sequence). CDR3 coding DNA: TGCAGTGCTAGAAACGGACTAGTCCCTTTCTCCTACGAGCAGTTCTTC. Protein sequence: CSARNGLVPFSYEQFF.

This clonotype appeared many times. The V call is TRBV2, the J call TRBJ2-7; D may match TRBD1 or TRBD2 (5 bases each). The germline CDR1 and CDR2 sequences are SNHLY and FYNNEI. CDR3 size: 13 residues. With 7 bases removed from V and 7 bases from J, the gap between germline ends came to 17 bases. In DNA form, the CDR3 reads TGTGCCAGCATTTTACAGGAGGCGAGGGAGCAGTACTTC. It specifies CASILQEAREQYF.

This clonotype was seen repeatedly, ten times or more. This rearrangement joins TRBV24-1 to TRBJ2-1, with 13 positions matching TRBD2. Germline loops: CDR1 KGHDR, CDR2 SFDVKD. The CDR3 loop spans 20 amino acids. V lost 3 bases and J lost 3; bases outside the gene matches: 13. CDR3: CATSDPGDSGTSGNYNEQFF. CDR3 nucleotides: TGTGCCACCAGTGATCCAGGCGATTCCGGGACTAGCGGGAACTACAATGAGCAGTTCTTC.

This clonotype was found a few times. The genes are TRBV7-9 and TRBJ2-7; maybe TRBD1 (6 bases). Trimming shortened V by 11 bases and J by 5 bases, and 10 bases separated the two germline ends. The CDR3 length is 10 residues. Germline CDR1 and CDR2: SEHNR and FQNEAQ (reference sequence). The CDR3 nucleotides read TGTGCCGGGGGCGGCAACGAGCAGTACTTC. Translating gives CAGGGNEQYF.

This clonotype has just a few counts. This rearrangement joins TRBV6-2 or TRBV6-3 to TRBJ1-3; 8 bases agree with TRBD1. The CDR3 has 14 residues. V shed 6 bases and J 4 bases; nucleotides not matched to a gene: 5. The V gene's germline CDR1 is MNHEY and CDR2 SVGEGT. The DNA for the CDR3 is TGTGCCAGCAGCCAGACAGGGGCCGGAAACACCATATATTTT. It is translated as CASSQTGAGNTIYF.

In its sample, this clonotype was seen a few times. J is TRBJ1-5 and V is TRBV20-1; TRBD1 might be the D (6 bases). The CDR3 loop spans 14 amino acids. Germline CDR1 DFQATT, CDR2 SNEGSKA (reference sequence). Trimming took off 5 bases at V and 2 bases at J, with 13 bases between the two ends. The CDR3 nucleotides are TGCAGTGCTGCCTCGGGACACGGCAATCAGCCCCAGCATTTT. Its translation: CSAASGHGNQPQHF.

This clonotype was seen many times. The chain recombines TRBV30 with TRBJ1-6, with D possibly TRBD1 on 6 matching bases. This CDR3 is built from 16 residues. Trimming took off 5 bases at V and 10 bases at J, with 24 bases between the two ends. In germline, CDR1 is GTSNPN, CDR2 SVGIG (reference sequence). The CDR3, as DNA: TGTGCCTGGCCTTGCCCCCCCCGGGGACAACGATCACCCCTCCACTTT. Protein sequence: CAWPCPPRGQRSPLHF.

Ten or more counts support this clonotype. The CDR3 region is CASSLVAGVGDYEQYF. CDR3 nucleotides: TGTGCCAGCAGCTTAGTAGCGGGAGTAGGTGACTACGAGCAGTACTTC. The chain recombines TRBV7-2 with TRBJ2-7; 9 bases are shared with TRBD2. The germline CDR1 and CDR2 sequences are SGHTA and FQGNSA. The V and J ends lost 1 base and 3 bases, in that order; junction bases with no gene match: 7. The CDR3 spans 16 residues.

The rearrangement joins TRBV7-2 to TRBJ2-1; weak D call: TRBD2 (5 bases). The CDR3 totals 16 residues. Trimming removed 5 bases from V and 6 bases from J, with 20 bases in between. The germline V gene encodes CDR1 SGHTA and CDR2 FQGNSA. Here the CDR3 DNA reads TGTGCCAGCAGCGGACTCTTCCTTGTTGGTCTCAATGAGCAGTTCTTC. Protein product: CASSGLFLVGLNEQFF.